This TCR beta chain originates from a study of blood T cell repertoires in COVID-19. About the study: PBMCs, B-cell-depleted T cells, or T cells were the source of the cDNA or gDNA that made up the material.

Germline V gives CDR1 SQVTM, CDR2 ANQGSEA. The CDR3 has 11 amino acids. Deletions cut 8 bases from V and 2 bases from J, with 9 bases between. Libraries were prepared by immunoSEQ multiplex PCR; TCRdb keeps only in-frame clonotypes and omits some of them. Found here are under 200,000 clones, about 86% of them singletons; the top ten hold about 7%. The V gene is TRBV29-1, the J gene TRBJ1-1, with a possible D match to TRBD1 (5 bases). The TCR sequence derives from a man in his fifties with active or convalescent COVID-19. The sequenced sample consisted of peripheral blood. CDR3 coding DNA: TGCAGCCGGACACGAAACACTGAAGCTTTCTTT. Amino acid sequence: CSRTRNTEAFF.